This T cell receptor beta chain was profiled in a study of T cells in Graves' hyperthyroidism and ophthalmopathy. RNA transcripts provided the source from which TCR beta CDR3 regions were amplified. The study used the HTBI primer set for a first-round RT-PCR of the TCR CDR3. MiXCR, applied by TCRdb to the multiplex PCR reads, yields one record per CDR3 protein. The sample holds more than 450,000 distinct CDR3 sequences, around 15% seen once. The V gene's germline CDR1 is MDHEN and CDR2 SYDVKM. The CDR3 length is 17 residues. V lost 7 bases to trimming and J lost 5 bases; unmatched junction nucleotides: 12. At least ten counts were recorded for this clonotype.

Sequencing was done on a sample of blood. This chain uses TRBV28 with TRBJ2-3, with 13 nucleotides matching TRBD2. This receptor was taken from a woman aged 35 to 49 with Graves' hyperthyroidism. The CDR3 loop reads CASTLLLAGGRLDTQYF. The CDR3 DNA reads TGTGCCAGCACCCTTCTACTAGCGGGAGGGCGATTAGATACGCAGTATTTT.